This T cell receptor (beta chain) emerged from a study of shared clonotypes between healthy human individuals. Study-level points and caveats: Having only a few donors restricted how much genetic and exposure-history diversity was captured.

The CDR3 is made up of 12 amino acids. The germline CDR1 and CDR2 sequences are SEHNR and FQNEAQ (reference sequence). Trimming shortened V by 10 bases and J by 7 bases, and 13 bases separated the two germline ends. In replicate PCRs of sorted subsets, approximately 190 ng DNA, about 29,000 T cell genomes, was used. Generated by immunoSEQ multiplex PCR, the TCRdb table keeps only in-frame clones and is missing some. The repertoire holds 950,000 to 1,200,000 clones, with 77% as singletons. In its sample, this clone was seen a few times. The antigen remains undetermined. Sequencing input: memory CD4+ T cells from PBMCs. Subset noted: CD45RA-negative fraction. This chain links TRBV7-9 with TRBJ1-4, with a tentative D call TRBD1 (5 bases). This TCR came from a man in his late teens or twenties in good health. Some clones in this sample may be carry-over from other donors' samples. CDR3 sequence: CAIGTISEKLFF. The CDR3 DNA is TGTGCCATAGGGACCATCAGTGAAAAACTGTTTTTT.